This passage covers 17 T cell receptor beta chains from one sample sequenced in a study of T cells in Graves' hyperthyroidism and ophthalmopathy. Researchers amplified the TCR beta CDR3 regions from RNA transcripts. The HTBI primer set was used in a first-round RT-PCR of the TCR CDR3. Via MiXCR, TCRdb re-called the multiplex PCR reads, giving one row per CDR3 protein. The sample has approximately 520,000 distinct CDR3 sequences; roughly a quarter are singletons. The source material was blood. These receptors all stem from a woman aged 30 to 39 with Graves' ophthalmopathy.

In its sample, this clonotype was seen a few times. The chain recombines TRBV5-1 with TRBJ1-1; D gene uncertain. The length of the CDR3 is 15 residues. V gave up 0 bases and J gave up 3 bases, with 12 bases separating them. Germline values: CDR1 SGHRS, CDR2 YFSETQ. The CDR3 coding sequence is TGCGCCAGCAGCTTGGTTCCGGGAGCGGACACTGAAGCTTTCTTT. Its translation is CASSLVPGADTEAFF.

Only a few counts were recorded for this clonotype. The chain recombines TRBV11-3 with TRBJ2-5; D is undetermined. Between the trimmed V and J ends, which lost 1 base and 4 bases, there was a span of 16 bases. The CDR3 sequence is 16 residues long. Germline V CDR1 and CDR2: SGHNT, YENEEA. CDR3 sequence: CASSLGVGNAGETQYF. The CDR3 DNA follows: TGTGCCAGCAGCTTAGGTGTGGGGAACGCCGGAGAGACCCAGTACTTC.

The chain joins TRBV5-1 to TRBJ2-7, with 12 bases lining up with TRBD1. The germline V gene has CDR1 SGHRS and CDR2 YFSETQ. V was clipped by 3 bases and J by 6 bases; unmatched bases: 7. The CDR3 has 15 amino acids. CDR3 bases: TGCGCCAGCAGCTCAGTCGGGACAGGGGGCCTCGAGCAGTACTTC. Its protein product is CASSSVGTGGLEQYF. Complete variable domain (other parts from reference TRBV5-1 and TRBJ2-7): KAGVTQTPRYLIKTRGQQVTLSCSPISGHRSVSWYQQTPGQGLQFLFEYFSETQRNKGNFPGRFSGRQFSNSRSEMNVSTLELGDSALYLCASSSVGTGGLEQYFGPGTRLTVT.

Concerning this clonotype itself: A junction boundary mismatches the germline segment, possibly from a read error. This chain connects TRBV12-3 or TRBV12-4 to TRBJ2-5; D is uncertain. The CDR3 length is 16 residues. In DNA form, the CDR3 reads TGCGCCAGCAGCTACGTCTCCCGGGCCCTCAAAGAGACCCAGTACTTC. Amino acid sequence: CASSYVSRALKETQYF.

This clonotype was seen repeatedly, ten times or more. V usage is TRBV18 and J usage is TRBJ2-7, with TRBD2 matching over 7 bases. CDR1 KGHSH and CDR2 LQKENI come from the germline V gene. V lost 0 bases to trimming and J lost 2 bases; unmatched junction nucleotides: 7. The CDR3 has 16 amino acids. The DNA of the CDR3 is TGTGCCAGCTCACCACCGGGGAGGGGACGGACCTACGAGCAGTACTTC. It is translated as CASSPPGRGRTYEQYF.

This clonotype showed up many times. The chain is built from TRBV12-3 or TRBV12-4 and TRBJ1-2, with D possibly matching TRBD1 (5 bases). V shed 6 bases and J shed 4 bases, with 15 bases lying between them. The CDR3 length is 14 residues. This CDR3 reads CASSPLTGAYGYTF. The CDR3 DNA sequence: TGTGCCAGCAGCCCTTTGACCGGGGCCTATGGCTACACCTTC.

This clonotype was seen ten or more times. The chain uses TRBV7-3 and TRBJ1-5; 8 bases are a match to TRBD1. The CDR3 loop spans 15 amino acids. CDR1 and CDR2 (germline): SGHTA, FQGTGA. Germline trimming cut 0 bases from V and 4 bases from J; bases unmatched to any gene: 2. The CDR3 bases are TGTGCCAGCAGCTTAACACAGGGGGGAAATCAGCCCCAGCATTTT. Translating gives CASSLTQGGNQPQHF.

This clonotype was seen repeatedly, ten times or more. This sequence may be a read error, since a much larger clone differs from it by one base. Since no conserved phenylalanine or tryptophan closes the CDR3, a read error is the likely cause. The chain joins TRBV12-3 or TRBV12-4 to TRBJ1-1, with D uncertain. This CDR3 comprises 13 residues. Trimming removed 3 bases from V and 0 bases from J, with 5 bases in between. The CDR3 loop is CASSLIVNTEAFY. The CDR3 coding sequence is TGTGCCAGCAGTTTGATAGTGAACACTGAAGCTTTCTAT.

The rearrangement links TRBV25-1 to TRBJ1-2; D ambiguous. Trimming took off 10 bases at V and 6 bases at J, with 12 bases between the two ends. The germline gives CDR1 MGHDK, CDR2 SYGVNS. There are 11 residues in the CDR3. CDR3 region: CATAAYNGYTF. The CDR3 region has the DNA TGTGCCACCGCCGCGTATAATGGCTACACCTTC.

The J gene is TRBJ1-1, the V gene TRBV6-2 or TRBV6-3; TRBD1 is a possible D gene (6 bases). With 0 bases removed from V and 7 bases from J, the gap between germline ends came to 15 bases. The germline gives CDR1 MNHEY, CDR2 SVGEGT. The CDR3 covers 15 residues. The CDR3 bases are TGTGCCAGCAGTTACTCCCGGACAGCCTTCTATGAAGCTTTCTTT. Translated, it gives CASSYSRTAFYEAFF.

The CDR3 sequence: CASSLAGPEKYEQYF. The CDR3 region has the DNA TGTGCCAGCAGCTTAGCGGGACCAGAAAAATACGAGCAGTACTTC. This chain uses TRBV7-2 with TRBJ2-7; D possibly matches TRBD1 or TRBD2 (5 bases each). V lost 0 bases and J 4 bases, leaving 13 bases between the germline ends. This CDR3 spans 15 amino acids. From germline, CDR1 is SGHTA and CDR2 FQGNSA.

The table lists this clonotype with a few counts. This sequence joins TRBV29-1 and TRBJ2-5; no clear D gene. Germline V gene data show CDR1 as SQVTM and CDR2 as ANQGSEA. Trimming cost V 0 bases and J 2 bases, with 7 bases left between them. The CDR3 is 13 residues long. Here the CDR3 reads CSVEDPVQETQYF. The CDR3 bases are TGCAGCGTTGAAGATCCGGTACAAGAGACCCAGTACTTC.

The chain joins TRBV28 to TRBJ2-5; D is unresolved. V dropped 2 bases and J dropped 3 bases, with 7 bases sitting between them. Germline loops: CDR1 MDHEN, CDR2 SYDVKM. This CDR3 region has 13 residues. The CDR3 protein is CASSLPDKETQYF. The CDR3 nucleotides are TGTGCCAGCAGTTTACCAGATAAAGAGACCCAGTACTTC. Supplemented by reference TRBV28 and TRBJ2-5, the full variable domain reads DVKVTQSSRYLVKRTGEKVFLECVQDMDHENMFWYRQDPGLGLRLIYFSYDVKMKEKGDIPEGYSVSREKKERFSLILESASTNQTSMYLCASSLPDKETQYFGPGTRLLVL.

This clonotype was seen ten or more times. The chain recombines TRBV12-3 or TRBV12-4 with TRBJ1-2; 9 bases are a match to TRBD1. Losses at the gene ends were 6 bases for V and 3 bases for J; bases not matched to a gene: 5. The CDR3 is 14 amino acids. Here the CDR3 DNA reads TGTGCCAGCAGGGGACAGGGAAGTCACTATGGCTACACCTTC. Translation: CASRGQGSHYGYTF.

The chain joins TRBV7-3 to TRBJ2-5; no reliable D call. The CDR3 contains 15 residues. The V end was cut by 5 bases, the J end by 5 bases, with 18 bases between. Looked up from germline, CDR1 is SGHTA and CDR2 is FQGTGA. CDR3 sequence: CASSPNLGPAETQYF. DNA for the CDR3: TGTGCCAGCAGCCCCAACCTCGGGCCCGCGGAGACCCAGTACTTC. Full variable domain (missing parts from reference TRBV7-3 and TRBJ2-5): GAGVSQTPSNKVTEKGKYVELRCDPISGHTALYWYRQSLGQGPEFLIYFQGTGAADDSGLPNDRFFAVRPEGSVSTLKIQRTERGDSAVYLCASSPNLGPAETQYFGPGTRLLVL.

This clonotype has at least ten counts. The rearrangement uses TRBV7-2 and TRBJ1-2, with D perhaps matching TRBD1 (5 bases). V was clipped by 5 bases and J by 4 bases, with 17 bases between them. The length of the CDR3 is 15 residues. Germline V lookup: CDR1 SGHTA, CDR2 FQGNSA. In DNA form, the CDR3 reads TGTGCCAGCAGCCTGACAGTCTCTGGGATCTATGGCTACACCTTC. This codes for CASSLTVSGIYGYTF.

The sample holds a few counts of this clonotype. This sequence joins TRBV5-6 and TRBJ1-5, with D maybe TRBD1 (6 bases). This CDR3 is built from 16 residues. CDR1 and CDR2 from the germline V gene are SGHDT and YYEEEE. Deletions cut 2 bases from V and 2 bases from J, with 14 bases between. CDR3 sequence reads: CASSFSGVGGNQPQHF. In DNA form, the CDR3 reads TGTGCCAGCAGCTTTTCAGGGGTGGGGGGCAATCAGCCCCAGCATTTT.